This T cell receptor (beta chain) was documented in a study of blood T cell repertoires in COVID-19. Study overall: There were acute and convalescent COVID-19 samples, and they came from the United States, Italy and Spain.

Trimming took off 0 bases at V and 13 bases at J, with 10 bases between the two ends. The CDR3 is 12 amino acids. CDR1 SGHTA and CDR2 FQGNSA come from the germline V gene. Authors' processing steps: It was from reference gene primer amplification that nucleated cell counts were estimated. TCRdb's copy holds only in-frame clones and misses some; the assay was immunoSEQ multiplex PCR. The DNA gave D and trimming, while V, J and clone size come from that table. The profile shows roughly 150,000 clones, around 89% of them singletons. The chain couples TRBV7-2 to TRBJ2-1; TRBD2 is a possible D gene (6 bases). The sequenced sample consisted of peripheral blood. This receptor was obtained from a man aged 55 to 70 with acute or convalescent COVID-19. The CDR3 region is CASSLALGGQFF. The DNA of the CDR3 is TGTGCCAGCAGCTTAGCGCTCGGGGGTCAGTTCTTC. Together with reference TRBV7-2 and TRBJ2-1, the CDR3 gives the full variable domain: GAGVSQSPSNKVTEKGKDVELRCDPISGHTALYWYRQSLGQGLEFLIYFQGNSAPDKSGLPSDRFSAERTGGSVSTLTIQRTQQEDSAVYLCASSLALGGQFFGPGTRLTVL.